A selection of T cell receptor beta chains follows, all from one sample in a study of control samples from healthy donors and cancer patients. The method was immunoSEQ multiplex PCR; TCRdb's version includes in-frame clones alone and lacks a portion of them. Of about 250,000 clones in the sample, approximately 80% were seen once. The sequencing sample was made of PBMCs. The receptors stem from a woman aged 60-75 years with lung cancer. The conserved cysteine and the conserved F or W are not part of the CDR3 here. The order of the fields is J gene, V gene, clone size, CDR3 protein. Expanded clones get a size class; other rows say once, few or many, or leave the size out.

J: TRBJ2-5; V: TRBV2; size: .; CDR3: ASSDRVLQETQY
J: TRBJ1-5; V: TRBV6-5; size: .; CDR3: ASRGDPYQPQH
J: TRBJ2-7; V: TRBV11-2; size: .; CDR3: ASGRTSGYEQY
J: TRBJ1-1; V: TRBV3-1/TRBV3-2; size: .; CDR3: ASSQGTGPNTEAF
J: TRBJ2-7; V: TRBV12-5; size: .; CDR3: ASGPGEQY
J: TRBJ2-3; V: TRBV21-1; size: .; CDR3: AISEGTPSTDTQY
J: TRBJ1-6; V: TRBV27; size: few; CDR3: ASREGFGSPLH
J: TRBJ2-1; V: TRBV7-2; size: .; CDR3: ASSLAVGAGAYNEQF
J: TRBJ2-1; V: TRBV9; size: once; CDR3: ASSFGQGGFNEQF
J: TRBJ1-5; V: TRBV18; size: .; CDR3: ASSGLVDQPQH
J: TRBJ2-2; V: TRBV5-4; size: .; CDR3: ASSSQGTTGELF
J: TRBJ2-1; V: TRBV6-4; size: once; CDR3: ASSSLAGAYNEQF
J: TRBJ1-2; V: TRBV1; size: .; CDR3: TSSQKPAVQGTNYGYT
J: TRBJ2-1; V: TRBV6-4; size: .; CDR3: ASSDNSGGRGEQF
J: TRBJ1-2; V: TRBV5-8; size: .; CDR3: ASSLGQGPYYGYT
J: TRBJ2-2; V: TRBV7-3; size: .; CDR3: ASSPSAPGHTGELF
J: TRBJ2-7; V: TRBV6-5; size: .; CDR3: ASSYGGLGSYEQY
J: TRBJ2-7; V: TRBV20-1; size: once; CDR3: SASLRGTYEQY
J: TRBJ2-4; V: TRBV11-2; size: .; CDR3: ASSLVGRGAKNIQY
J: TRBJ1-6; V: TRBV4-1; size: .; CDR3: ASSQGNNRNSPLH
J: TRBJ2-2; V: TRBV4-2; size: .; CDR3: ASSQYRVNGELF
J: TRBJ2-1; V: TRBV7-3; size: .; CDR3: ASSLGMVNEQF
J: TRBJ1-5; V: TRBV10-2; size: .; CDR3: ASSRALNQPQH
J: TRBJ2-1; V: TRBV7-2; size: .; CDR3: ASRTQVEFSNNEQF
J: TRBJ1-1; V: TRBV6-5; size: .; CDR3: ASRFGNTEAF
J: TRBJ2-2; V: TRBV2; size: .; CDR3: ASSGWSGELF
J: TRBJ2-7; V: TRBV7-8; size: .; CDR3: ASSLGQGVYEQY
J: TRBJ2-7; V: TRBV10-3; size: once; CDR3: AISGSRLLSYEQY
J: TRBJ1-5; V: TRBV2; size: once; CDR3: ASRDRHGNQPQH
J: TRBJ1-1; V: TRBV7-3; size: .; CDR3: ASSQSRNTEAF
J: TRBJ2-2; V: TRBV19; size: once; CDR3: ASRLAGNTGELF
J: TRBJ2-7; V: TRBV9; size: .; CDR3: ASSVEMGGPYEQY
J: TRBJ2-5; V: TRBV5-1; size: .; CDR3: ASSHVGAQETQY
J: TRBJ1-1; V: TRBV2; size: .; CDR3: ASKKEGGGTEAF
J: TRBJ2-2; V: TRBV10-3; size: .; CDR3: AISGRDSNTGELF